This TCR beta chain was captured in a study of cytomegalovirus exposure and HLA in healthy donors. Vbeta (60) and Jbeta (13) primers were used in the PCR. The protocol was immunoSEQ multiplex PCR, while the TCRdb copy is restricted to in-frame clones and leaves out a portion. The profile shows some 200,000 clones, over 70% of them singletons. Trimming took 5 bases from V and 3 from J, leaving 17 bases between them. Germline V gives CDR1 MNHNS, CDR2 SASEGT. This CDR3 is 15 amino acids long. The sample taken for sequencing was PBMCs. The TCR was taken from a woman under 40 in good health and CMV-seronegative. V and J are TRBV6-1 and TRBJ2-7; D is possibly TRBD2 (6 bases). CDR3 DNA sequence: TGTGCCAGCAGTTCTCCGGGACTGGTGGGCTACGAGCAGTACTTC. This gives the protein CASSSPGLVGYEQYF.